The present entry profiles one TCR beta chain with its context. Its antigen is unknown. This could be a read error, since a much larger clone is one nucleotide away. Roughly 10 milliliters of peripheral blood were drawn from each donor. Per germline, CDR1 SGHVS and CDR2 FQNEAQ. V gave up 5 bases and J gave up 2 bases, with 10 bases separating them. The CDR3 runs 13 residues. The entry originates in a study of blood T cells in healthy people across ages. The study, taken as a whole, reports: Both naive CD4+ cell counts and diversity were greater in long-lived donors than in aged donors.

Together with a sample-barcoded 5' primer, a J-beta primer mix was included in a second PCR lasting roughly 6 to 12 cycles. TCRdb re-derived calls from the 5' RACE reads in MiXCR, one entry per CDR3 protein. This sample has about 1.4 million distinct CDR3 sequences, with around 59% found just once. This sequence was found in a man in his late teens or twenties in good health. Sequenced input: blood. This sequence joins TRBV7-8 and TRBJ2-7; D is perhaps TRBD1 (6 bases). The CDR3 sequence is CASSAGATYEQYF. The CDR3 DNA is TGTGCCAGCAGCGCAGGGGCCACCTACGAGCAGTACTTC. Full variable domain (missing parts from reference TRBV7-8 and TRBJ2-7): GAGVSQSPRYKVAKRGQDVALRCDPISGHVSLFWYQQALGQGPEFLTYFQNEAQLDKSGLPSDRFFAERPEGSVSTLKIQRTQQEDSAVYLCASSAGATYEQYFGPGTRLTVT.